One sample yielded the 14 T cell receptor beta chains listed below, sequenced in a study of shared clonotypes between healthy human individuals. The repertoire was sequenced with immunoSEQ multiplex PCR; TCRdb's copy has only in-frame clones and lacks some. The sample shows about 1 million clones, around 74% of them seen only once. The sequenced material came from memory CD4+ T cells sorted from blood. As to subset: CD45RA-negative fraction. The receptors here all came from a young man in good health.

The chain combines TRBV12-5 with TRBJ1-4; D call uncertain. The CDR3 has 13 amino acids. V was trimmed by 3 bases and J by 7 bases, leaving 9 bases between them. The V gene's germline CDR1 is LGHNT and CDR2 FRNRAP. The CDR3 reads CASGLFPTEKLFF. In DNA form, the CDR3 reads TGTGCTAGTGGTTTATTTCCTACTGAAAAACTGTTTTTT.

The rearrangement links TRBV19 to TRBJ1-1; a weak D match, TRBD1 (6 bases). The ends were cut back, 5 bases at V and 2 bases at J, with 15 bases in the middle. There are 15 residues in the CDR3. Per germline, CDR1 LNHDA and CDR2 SQIVND (reference sequence). CDR3 residues: CASSFGQGINTEAFF. CDR3 bases: TGTGCCAGTAGTTTTGGGCAGGGGATAAACACTGAAGCTTTCTTT. Full variable domain (outside the CDR3, taken from reference TRBV19 and TRBJ1-1): DGGITQSPKYLFRKEGQNVTLSCEQNLNHDAMYWYRQDPGQGLRLIYYSQIVNDFQKGDIAEGYSVSREKKESFPLTVTSAQKNPTAFYLCASSFGQGINTEAFFGQGTRLTVV.

This clone was detected once. The genes are TRBV4-2 and TRBJ1-1, with D possibly being TRBD1 (5 bases). The CDR3 is 15 residues long. From germline, CDR1 is LGHNA and CDR2 YNFKEQ. V lost 0 bases and J lost 4, with 12 bases in between. As DNA, the CDR3 is TGTGCCAGCAGCCAAGATTACCGGGGCCGCACTGAAGCTTTCTTT. Protein: CASSQDYRGRTEAFF.

A few counts support this clone. The same CDR3 can be traced to other DNA sequences in this sample. The chain combines TRBV9 with TRBJ1-4; D uncertain. V lost 4 bases to trimming and J lost 0 bases, with 10 bases between them. Germline assignment: CDR1 SGDLS and CDR2 YYNGEE. This CDR3 region has 15 residues. The CDR3 DNA reads TGTGCCAGCAGCCCCCCAGAAGCAACTAATGAAAAACTGTTTTTT. As protein: CASSPPEATNEKLFF. The full variable domain, rest sourced from reference TRBV9 and TRBJ1-4, is DSGVTQTPKHLITATGQRVTLRCSPRSGDLSVYWYQQSLDQGLQFLIQYYNGEERAKGNILERFSAQQFPDLHSELNLSSLELGDSALYFCASSPPEATNEKLFFGSGTQLSVL.

On this clone: With only one base between it and a far larger clone, this is likely a read error. Other DNA sequences of this sample code for an identical CDR3. This chain uses TRBV6-1 with TRBJ2-7; D remains ambiguous. V lost 8 bases to trimming and J lost 3 bases, with 5 bases between them. CDR3 size: 10 residues. CDR1 is MNHNS, CDR2 SASEGT, per germline. This chain's CDR3 is CASAHYEQYF. The CDR3 DNA sequence: TGTGCCAGCGCACACTACGAGCAGTACTTC.

J is TRBJ2-3 and V is TRBV7-8; 7 bases map to TRBD2. V gave up 7 bases and J gave up 0 bases; unmatched junction bases: 10. Germline V gives CDR1 SGHVS, CDR2 FQNEAQ. This CDR3 has 16 amino acids. The CDR3 DNA is TGTGCCAGCATCCAAGGGGCTAGCGGAAGCACAGATACGCAGTATTTT. Protein sequence: CASIQGASGSTDTQYF.

In its sample, this clone was seen a few times. The chain has TRBV5-4 and TRBJ2-7; the D gene could be TRBD1 or TRBD2 (5 bases each). There are 15 residues in the CDR3. The germline V gene has CDR1 SGHNT and CDR2 YYREEE (reference sequence). V lost 2 bases and J lost 0, with 12 bases in between. The CDR3 coding sequence is TGTGCCAGCAGCTTCCTAGGTGGGGGCTCCTACGAGCAGTACTTC. This translates into CASSFLGGGSYEQYF.

Concerning this clone itself: At one of its ends the junction is not consistent with the germline gene, which may arise from a read error. The chain is built from TRBV29-1 and TRBJ2-7; unclear D gene. The J call may not be correct, given that the DNA end is closer to TRBJ2-5. The CDR3 covers 14 residues. Germline V gene lookup returns CDR1 SQVTM and CDR2 ANQGSEA. As DNA, the CDR3 is TGCAGCGTTGAAGATGGCCAGGTACAAGGGACCCAGTACTTC. Translated: CSVEDGQVQGTQYF.

This clone was seen a handful of times. The junction shows a germline mismatch at one end, possibly a read error. This chain uses TRBV5-5 with TRBJ2-7, with 12 bases lining up with TRBD1. CDR3 length: 16 residues. From germline, CDR1 is SGHKS and CDR2 YYEKEE (reference sequence). This CDR3 reads CASSEGTGTGGYRMDF. CDR3 DNA: TGTGCCAGCAGCGAGGGGACCGGGACAGGGGGCTATAGGATGGACTTC.

The rearrangement links TRBV9 to TRBJ1-4, with 9 bases fitting TRBD1. Germline lookup yields CDR1 SGDLS and CDR2 YYNGEE. CDR3 size: 16 residues. J lost 4 bases, V lost 0 bases, and 4 bases had no gene match. CDR3 sequence: CASSVGDRGINEKLFF. For the CDR3, the DNA is TGTGCCAGCAGCGTAGGCGACAGGGGGATTAATGAAAAACTGTTTTTT. Full variable domain (rest looked up from reference TRBV9 and TRBJ1-4): DSGVTQTPKHLITATGQRVTLRCSPRSGDLSVYWYQQSLDQGLQFLIQYYNGEERAKGNILERFSAQQFPDLHSELNLSSLELGDSALYFCASSVGDRGINEKLFFGSGTQLSVL.

The V gene is TRBV6-5, the J gene TRBJ1-2; D gene uncertain. This CDR3 region has 13 residues. V gave up 6 bases and J gave up 10 bases, with 18 bases separating them. Germline values: CDR1 MNHEY, CDR2 SVGAGI. DNA for the CDR3: TGTGCCAGCAGGCGGGATGCGGCGCTGGACTACACCTTC. This gives the protein CASRRDAALDYTF.

This chain connects TRBV6-5 to TRBJ1-5; 7 bases align to TRBD1. V was clipped by 10 bases and J by 0 bases; unmatched bases: 9. Germline CDR1 is MNHEY and CDR2 is SVGAGI. The CDR3 covers 15 residues. In nucleotides, the CDR3 is TGTGCCACAACTGACAGGGCTAGTAGCAATCAGCCCCAGCATTTT. This gives the protein CATTDRASSNQPQHF.

Details on this clone: At the DNA level, this CDR3 is encoded by other sequences in the same sample as well. The J gene is TRBJ1-3, the V gene TRBV5-1, with unresolved D. The V gene's germline CDR1 is SGHRS and CDR2 YFSETQ. The V end lost 0 bases, the J end lost 3 bases, and 7 bases lay between the germline ends. CDR3 length: 14 amino acids. The CDR3 sequence: CASSLGGGGNTIYF. The CDR3 DNA reads TGCGCCAGCAGCTTGGGTGGAGGTGGAAACACCATATATTTT. Variable domain in full (rest from reference TRBV5-1 and TRBJ1-3): KAGVTQTPRYLIKTRGQQVTLSCSPISGHRSVSWYQQTPGQGLQFLFEYFSETQRNKGNFPGRFSGRQFSNSRSEMNVSTLELGDSALYLCASSLGGGGNTIYFGEGSWLTVV.

In this sample, this clone turned up a few times. This chain uses TRBV7-2 with TRBJ2-2; D might be TRBD2 (5 bases). Germline CDR1 and CDR2: SGHTA and FQGNSA. With 0 bases removed from V and 6 bases from J, the gap between germline ends came to 8 bases. There are 14 residues in the CDR3. CDR3 protein: CASSLAGGPGELFF. CDR3 DNA: TGTGCCAGCAGCTTAGCGGGCGGGCCCGGGGAGCTGTTTTTT. The full variable domain, completed using reference TRBV7-2 and TRBJ2-2, is GAGVSQSPSNKVTEKGKDVELRCDPISGHTALYWYRQSLGQGLEFLIYFQGNSAPDKSGLPSDRFSAERTGGSVSTLTIQRTQQEDSAVYLCASSLAGGPGELFFGEGSRLTVL.